This T cell receptor beta chain was identified in a study of T-cell reconstitution after alpha-beta-depleted transplantation in children. General study findings and limits: Reportedly, alpha-beta T cells present about two months post-transplant originated from several hundred expanded clones of graft origin.

The CDR3 covers 11 residues. Looked up from germline, CDR1 is MNHNY and CDR2 is SVGAGI (reference sequence). The V end lost 1 base, the J end lost 5 bases, and 2 bases lay between the germline ends. This clonotype showed up many times. Its antigen is as yet unknown. Unique molecular identifiers were built into the TCRbeta library. From the PCR reads, TCRdb called clonotypes with MiXCR, one entry per CDR3 protein. Counted here are hundreds of thousands of distinct CDR3 sequences, around 13% occurring once; the ten biggest clones make up around 0.76%. J is TRBJ2-5 and V is TRBV6-6, with no clear D. The receptor comes from a girl aged 2-9 years with congenital amegakaryocytic thrombocytopenia, due to receive a stem cell transplant. This material consisted of PBMCs, taken before TCRalphabeta/CD19-depleted stem cell transplant. CDR3: CASSYWETQYF. CDR3 in DNA: TGTGCCAGCAGTTACTGGGAGACCCAGTACTTC.